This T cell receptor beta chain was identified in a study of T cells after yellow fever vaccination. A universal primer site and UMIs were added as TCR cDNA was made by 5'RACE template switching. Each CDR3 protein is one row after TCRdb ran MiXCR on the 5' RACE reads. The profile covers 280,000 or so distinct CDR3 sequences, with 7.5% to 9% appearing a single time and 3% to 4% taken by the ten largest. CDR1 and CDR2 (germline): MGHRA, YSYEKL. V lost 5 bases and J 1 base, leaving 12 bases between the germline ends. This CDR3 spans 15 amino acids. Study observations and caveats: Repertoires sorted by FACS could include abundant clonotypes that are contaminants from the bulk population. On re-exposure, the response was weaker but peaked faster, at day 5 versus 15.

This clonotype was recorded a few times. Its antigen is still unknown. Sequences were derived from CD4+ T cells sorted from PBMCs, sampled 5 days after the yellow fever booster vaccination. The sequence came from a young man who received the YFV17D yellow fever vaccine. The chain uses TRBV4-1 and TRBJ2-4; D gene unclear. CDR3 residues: CASSAPGNAKNIQYF. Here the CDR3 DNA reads TGCGCCAGCAGCGCGCCAGGAAACGCCAAAAACATTCAGTACTTC.